The source of this T cell receptor beta chain is a study of T cell repertoires in cytomegalovirus infection. Study summary: TCR beta signatures that were public indicated CMV infection and matching HLA type.

This CDR3 spans 16 amino acids. The germline V and J ends were trimmed by 5 bases and 6 bases, with 20 bases remaining between them. Germline V gene lookup returns CDR1 SGHTA and CDR2 FQGNSA. Many counts were recorded for this clonotype. TCRdb passed the reads through MiXCR, listing each CDR3 protein once. Here the sample spans about 400,000 distinct CDR3 sequences, 15% to 20% being singletons. The sample was PBMCs. The source is a human donor in good health (CMV status not recorded). Some clones in this sample may be carry-over from other donors' samples. The gene calls are TRBV7-2 and TRBJ2-1; D may match TRBD1 or TRBD2 (5 bases each). The CDR3 DNA reads TGTGCCAGCAGCCCTGGGGGTGGGGCAACTATCAATGAGCAGTTCTTC. This gives the protein CASSPGGGATINEQFF.